This T cell receptor (beta chain) was identified in a study of shared clonotypes between healthy human individuals. The input for sorted-subset replicate PCRs was around 0.2 ug DNA, about 29,000 T cell genomes. Produced via immunoSEQ multiplex PCR; TCRdb's table is partial and in-frame only. The data contain just over 2,000,000 clones, approximately 94% of them seen just once; the ten biggest clones take up around 1.1%. Per germline, CDR1 MNHEY and CDR2 SVGAGI. Trimming pared 0 bases from V and 0 bases from J, leaving 12 bases between. CDR3 size: 16 residues. The naive CD8 fraction comprised CD45RO-negative cells positively selected for CCR7 and excluded terminally differentiated effector memory CD45RA+ cells. This clone was detected only once. Its antigen is currently unknown. Study findings and constraints: Non-shared clonotypes displayed generation probabilities falling below those of clonotypes present in all four donors. Across a handful of donors, naive CD4 shared around 5.1%, naive CD8 around 3.8%, memory CD4 roughly 2.1%, memory CD8 0.4% to 0.5%. Naive subsets, compared against memory subsets, generally had larger estimated richness values.

This clonotype was obtained from a man between 18 and 35 years old in good health. J is TRBJ2-7 and V is TRBV6-5; D not certain. Material for sequencing was naive CD8+ T cells sorted from blood. CDR3 amino acids: CASSYSPPVISYEQYF. The CDR3 bases are TGTGCCAGCAGTTACTCTCCTCCCGTTATCTCCTACGAGCAGTACTTC.